These 8 T cell receptor beta chains were all obtained from the same sample, sequenced in a study of shared T cell receptors in the human thymus (dated by TCRdb to the early 2020s). Library method: the immunoSEQ multiplex PCR assay. TCRdb retrieved this table from immuneACCESS and kept in-frame rearrangements only. Not all clones are present; in checked studies, unresolved V genes account for under half, and no reason is known for the remainder. For this sample the table gives hundreds of thousands of clones, of which approximately 89% were detected only once. Of the sample, just under 0.0095% falls within the top ten clones. This same sample was also taken into another study, of human thymus T cells.

Sequenced sample: thymocytes. These receptors came from a boy under three years old with a congenital heart defect. Donor details come from another sample of the same person, matched by shared clones.

The table lists this clone with a few counts. The chain joins TRBV28 to TRBJ2-7; 11 positions match TRBD2. With 6 bases clipped from V and 0 bases from J, the junction kept 4 bases outside the gene matches. Germline CDR1 reads MDHEN; CDR2 reads SYDVKM. The CDR3 has 15 amino acids. The CDR3 loop is CASSQGTSGSYEQYF. The CDR3 DNA reads TGTGCCAGCAGCCAAGGGACTAGCGGCTCCTACGAGCAGTACTTC.

The V gene is TRBV5-6, the J gene TRBJ2-5; D is perhaps TRBD2 (5 bases). Germline-derived CDR1 and CDR2 are SGHDT and YYEEEE. Trimming removed 2 bases at V and 1 base at J, with 12 bases between. The CDR3 extends over 15 amino acids. This chain's CDR3 is CASSLGWTPQETQYF. The CDR3 DNA is TGTGCCAGCAGCTTAGGGTGGACTCCCCAAGAGACCCAGTACTTC.

The rearrangement links TRBV7-8 to TRBJ2-1, with D perhaps matching TRBD2 (6 bases). The V and J ends lost 4 bases and 2 bases respectively, with 18 bases between them. CDR1 is SGHVS, CDR2 FQNEAQ, per germline. The length of the CDR3 is 17 residues. The CDR3 protein is CASSSSRQRVTYNEQFF. The CDR3 DNA is TGTGCCAGCAGCTCCTCACGTCAGCGGGTAACCTACAATGAGCAGTTCTTC.

A word on this clone: The same CDR3 can be traced to other DNA sequences in this sample. The rearrangement joins TRBV9 to TRBJ1-3; D remains unclear. Per the germline V gene, CDR1 is SGDLS and CDR2 is YYNGEE. The CDR3 runs 13 residues. V was clipped by 6 bases and J by 0 bases, with 7 bases between them. CDR3 sequence (DNA): TGTGCCAGCACCAATTCCTCTGGAAACACCATATATTTT. It encodes CASTNSSGNTIYF.

This chain links TRBV6-5 with TRBJ2-5; D is uncertain. The germline V and J ends were trimmed by 4 bases and 3 bases, with 15 bases remaining between them. CDR3 length equals 15 residues. From germline, CDR1 is MNHEY and CDR2 SVGAGI. The CDR3 DNA sequence: TGTGCCAGCAGTTCCTTCCGACTGGCTGAAGAGACCCAGTACTTC. Amino acid sequence: CASSSFRLAEETQYF.

CDR3 sequence reads: CASSPPCPLYGSSYEQYF. CDR3 sequence (DNA): TGTGCCAGCAGCCCCCCTTGTCCCCTCTACGGGAGCTCCTACGAGCAGTACTTC. The chain is built from TRBV7-9 and TRBJ2-7; TRBD2 is a possible D gene (6 bases). Trimming cost V 5 bases and J 0 bases, with 23 bases left between them. In germline, CDR1 is SEHNR, CDR2 FQNEAQ (reference sequence). This CDR3 is 18 amino acids long.

V and J are TRBV5-4 and TRBJ1-2, with TRBD1 matching over 8 bases. Germline values: CDR1 SGHNT, CDR2 YYREEE (reference sequence). The CDR3 length is 14 residues. J lost 6 bases, V lost 4 bases, and 8 bases had no gene match. CDR3 sequence (DNA): TGTGCCAGCAGCCGCTGGACAGGGATCCATGGCTACACCTTC. Amino acid sequence: CASSRWTGIHGYTF.

The chain recombines TRBV5-1 with TRBJ2-3; 8 positions agree with TRBD1. The junction had 4 bases not matched to a gene; V was cut back by 4 bases and J by 0 bases. Germline CDR1 is SGHRS and CDR2 is YFSETQ. CDR3 length equals 15 residues. Here the CDR3 reads CASSRGQVSTDTQYF. In DNA, the CDR3 is TGCGCCAGCAGCCGGGGACAGGTGAGCACAGATACGCAGTATTTT.